This T cell receptor beta chain is from a study of blood T cells in healthy people across ages. The study's findings and limits: Unknown CMV status may confound age-related changes in expanded clones. Diversity estimates drawn from one million T cells were deemed underestimates.

This clonotype occurred a few times. The antigen is not known. In terms of origin and age, donors were healthy Caucasian individuals from Russia aged roughly 6 to 95. Alongside a J-beta primer mix, a sample-barcoded 5' primer served in a second PCR lasting about 7 to 11 cycles. Every single cDNA molecule received a tag from a template-switch adaptor with 12 random nucleotides. TCRdb fed the 5' RACE reads into MiXCR, producing one record per CDR3 protein. The sample contains 380,000 or so distinct CDR3 sequences, 50% to 60% of which appear only once. The sequence came from a man between 60 and 75 years old in good health. Input material: blood.

The CDR3 reads CASIELAGANGELFF. CDR3 bases: TGTGCCAGCATTGAGCTAGCGGGGGCTAACGGGGAGCTGTTTTTT. The chain couples TRBV6-6 to TRBJ2-2; TRBD2 matches at 10 bases. The CDR3 is 15 amino acids. CDR1 MNHNY and CDR2 SVGAGI come from the germline V gene (reference sequence). Trimming took 7 bases from V and 7 from J; bases not matched to a gene: 9.